The 22 T cell receptor beta chains listed next were all sequenced from one sample in a study of blood T cell repertoires in COVID-19. Using immunoSEQ multiplex PCR, the repertoire was profiled, and TCRdb retains in-frame clones only, with some absent. The table shows 100,000 or so clones, with about 84% occurring only once. Specimen: peripheral blood. Receptor source: a human donor in a cohort sampled during active COVID-19.

The rearrangement uses TRBV2 and TRBJ1-5; D is possibly TRBD1 (5 bases). CDR1 and CDR2 (germline): SNHLY, FYNNEI. The CDR3 runs 13 residues. Trimming shortened V by 8 bases and J by 5 bases, and 13 bases separated the two germline ends. This CDR3 reads CASAGPGHQPQHF. The DNA for the CDR3 is TGTGCCAGCGCGGGGCCTGGTCATCAGCCCCAGCATTTT.

The CDR3 region is CASSSWTSANTGELFF. CDR3 nucleotide sequence: TGTGCCAGCAGCTCCTGGACTAGCGCGAACACCGGGGAGCTGTTTTTT. The chain couples TRBV7-2 to TRBJ2-2, with 9 bases that match TRBD2. The CDR3 runs to 16 residues. With V trimmed by 4 bases and J by 0 bases, 3 bases remained unmatched. Germline V gene data show CDR1 as SGHTA and CDR2 as FQGNSA.

The chain links TRBV3-1 (or the pseudogene TRBV3-2) to TRBJ2-1; no clear D gene. Looked up from germline, CDR1 is LGHDT and CDR2 is YNNKEL (reference sequence). The V end was cut by 3 bases, the J end by 7 bases, with 10 bases between. The CDR3 totals 13 residues. The chain's CDR3 is CASSQRPVNEQFF. CDR3 DNA sequence: TGTGCCAGCAGCCAGCGGCCTGTTAATGAGCAGTTCTTC.

The chain uses TRBV6-5 and TRBJ1-1, with 8 bases fitting TRBD1. Looked up from germline, CDR1 is MNHEY and CDR2 is SVGAGI. This CDR3 contains 16 residues. Germline trimming cut 2 bases from V and 0 bases from J; bases unmatched to any gene: 5. In nucleotides, the CDR3 is TGTGCCAGCAGTTACCGGAGGACAGGGTTGAACACTGAAGCTTTCTTT. Its protein product is CASSYRRTGLNTEAFF.

The rearrangement uses TRBV6-2 or TRBV6-3 and TRBJ2-7; D possibly corresponds to TRBD2 (5 bases). The CDR3 has 15 amino acids. V was cut by 4 bases and J by 4 bases, with 17 bases left in between. Germline lookup yields CDR1 MNHEY and CDR2 SVGEGT. The CDR3 bases are TGTGCCAGCAGTTCTCCTTTTACGGGGAGTTACGAGCAGTACTTC. Its translation is CASSSPFTGSYEQYF.

This rearrangement joins TRBV18 to TRBJ2-7, with D possibly being TRBD2 (6 bases). CDR1 is KGHSH, CDR2 LQKENI, per germline. CDR3 length: 15 residues. V was shortened by 3 bases and J by 2 bases, with 14 bases between the two germline ends. DNA of the CDR3: TGTGCCAGCTCACCTGCGCCTAGCGTCACCTACGAGCAGTACTTC. Translation: CASSPAPSVTYEQYF.

A single count supports this clone. This sequence joins TRBV7-7 and TRBJ2-7; TRBD1 might be the D (6 bases). V was pared by 1 base and J by 2 bases, with 12 bases between. The germline gives CDR1 SSHAT, CDR2 FNYEAQ (reference sequence). This CDR3 is 15 amino acids long. The CDR3 sequence is CASSLGAGAPYEQYF. The CDR3 bases are TGTGCCAGCAGCTTAGGTGCAGGGGCCCCCTACGAGCAGTACTTC.

This sequence joins TRBV7-9 and TRBJ2-7; 9 bases agree with TRBD1. Germline V gives CDR1 SEHNR, CDR2 FQNEAQ (reference sequence). This CDR3 has 16 residues. V dropped 5 bases and J dropped 0; count of bases not matched to a gene: 8. Here the CDR3 reads CASSADWDRVSYEQYF. The CDR3 nucleotides are TGTGCCAGCAGCGCCGACTGGGACAGGGTCTCCTACGAGCAGTACTTC. Using reference TRBV7-9 and TRBJ2-7 for the parts outside the CDR3, the full variable domain is DTGVSQNPRHKITKRGQNVTFRCDPISEHNRLYWYRQTLGQGPEFLTYFQNEAQLEKSRLLSDRFSAERPKGSFSTLEIQRTEQGDSAMYLCASSADWDRVSYEQYFGPGTRLTVT.

V gene TRBV7-2 combines with J gene TRBJ2-1; TRBD2 matches 7 bases. The length of the CDR3 is 15 residues. Germline assignment: CDR1 SGHTA and CDR2 FQGNSA. V dropped 4 bases and J dropped 0; count of bases not matched to a gene: 3. Here the CDR3 DNA reads TGTGCCAGCAGCTCTAGCGGCAACTCCTACAATGAGCAGTTCTTC. Translation: CASSSSGNSYNEQFF.

The chain combines TRBV9 with TRBJ2-2; 9 bases fit TRBD2. This CDR3 region has 17 residues. V trimming: 0 bases; J trimming: 1 base; junction bases outside the gene matches: 4. CDR1 is SGDLS and CDR2 is YYNGEE in the germline V gene. CDR3 coding DNA: TGTGCCAGCAGCGTAGGGTCTAGCGGGGAGAACACCGGGGAGCTGTTTTTT. The encoded protein is CASSVGSSGENTGELFF.

The table lists this clone with a few counts. The genes are TRBV7-9 and TRBJ1-5, with a tentative D call TRBD1 (5 bases). With 5 bases removed from V and 1 base from J, the gap between germline ends came to 15 bases. The CDR3 is 16 residues long. Germline values: CDR1 SEHNR, CDR2 FQNEAQ (reference sequence). CDR3 coding DNA: TGTGCCAGCAGCCCGGCACTGGAGGGGAGCAATCAGCCCCAGCATTTT. As protein: CASSPALEGSNQPQHF.

The chain couples TRBV5-4 to TRBJ2-7; D gene unclear. This CDR3 is 15 amino acids long. Trimming cost V 4 bases and J 4 bases, with 18 bases left between them. Looked up from germline, CDR1 is SGHNT and CDR2 is YYREEE (reference sequence). The CDR3 reads CASSPQSRNEYEQYF. The CDR3, as DNA: TGTGCCAGCAGCCCCCAGTCTAGAAACGAATACGAGCAGTACTTC.

The genes are TRBV7-2 and TRBJ2-7; the D gene is possibly TRBD1 (5 bases). This CDR3 has 16 amino acids. Trimming left V 1 base short and J 5 bases short, with 18 bases between. Germline CDR1 and CDR2: SGHTA and FQGNSA. CDR3 in amino acids: CASSLGSGRVGNEQYF. In nucleotides, the CDR3 is TGTGCCAGCAGCTTAGGGTCCGGCAGGGTTGGTAACGAGCAGTACTTC.

This clone is a singleton in its sample. This chain connects TRBV5-1 to TRBJ2-3; 7 positions match TRBD2. The CDR3 contains 19 residues. The J segment lost 4 bases and the V segment lost 6 bases, leaving 23 bases of the junction unmatched. Germline V lookup: CDR1 SGHRS, CDR2 YFSETQ. The CDR3 is CASKPPQLASIIGADTQYF. The CDR3 DNA sequence: TGCGCCAGCAAACCGCCGCAACTAGCGAGTATCATCGGAGCAGATACGCAGTATTTT.

The rearrangement uses TRBV21-1 and TRBJ2-1; TRBD1, the D gene given by the table, was not confirmed from the DNA. TRBV21-1 is labeled a pseudogene. CDR3 length: 15 amino acids. CDR3 amino acids: CASSLRTAEGKEQFF. The CDR3 DNA is TGTGCCAGCAGCCTCCGGACAGCCGAGGGGAAAGAGCAGTTCTTC.

This clone was detected once. The V and J genes are TRBV4-1 and TRBJ2-4, with a tentative D call TRBD2 (5 bases). With 1 base removed from V and 6 bases from J, the gap between germline ends came to 10 bases. The CDR3 has 14 amino acids. The germline V gene encodes CDR1 MGHRA and CDR2 YSYEKL. In nucleotides, the CDR3 is TGCGCCAGCAGCCAAGGAGCCCGGGGAAACATTCAGTACTTC. It translates to CASSQGARGNIQYF.

This sequence joins TRBV3-1 (or the pseudogene TRBV3-2) and TRBJ2-7, with a tentative D call TRBD1 (5 bases). This CDR3 region has 16 residues. Germline lookup yields CDR1 LGHDT and CDR2 YNNKEL (reference sequence). V was trimmed by 2 bases and J by 5 bases, leaving 19 bases between them. The CDR3 coding sequence is TGTGCCAGCAGCCAATCTTTTAGGGGATTCGTCGACGAGCAGTACTTC. Translating it yields CASSQSFRGFVDEQYF.

This clone was detected a few times. The chain joins TRBV19 to TRBJ1-5; no firm D call. This CDR3 region has 15 residues. Germline-derived CDR1 and CDR2 are LNHDA and SQIVND (reference sequence). V lost 6 bases and J lost 0, with 12 bases in between. CDR3 loop: CASRVEGNSNQPQHF. CDR3 in DNA: TGTGCCAGTAGAGTCGAGGGAAATAGCAATCAGCCCCAGCATTTT.

The chain couples TRBV25-1 to TRBJ2-2; TRBD1 is a possible D gene (5 bases). Looked up from germline, CDR1 is MGHDK and CDR2 is SYGVNS. The CDR3 sequence is 14 residues long. The V end lost 5 bases, the J end lost 5 bases, and 12 bases lay between the germline ends. The CDR3 reads CASSQQYRTGELFF. CDR3 bases: TGTGCCAGCAGTCAACAGTACAGGACCGGGGAGCTGTTTTTT.

The chain has TRBV18 and TRBJ2-7; D is possibly TRBD1 (6 bases). There are 13 residues in the CDR3. The germline V gene encodes CDR1 KGHSH and CDR2 LQKENI. V gave up 2 bases and J gave up 5 bases, with 10 bases separating them. The CDR3 DNA follows: TGTGCCAGCTCACCAACAGGGACGGACGAGCAGTACTTC. This gives the protein CASSPTGTDEQYF.

V and J are TRBV7-2 and TRBJ2-3; 9 nucleotides align to TRBD2. CDR1 and CDR2 (germline): SGHTA, FQGNSA. Trimming cost V 3 bases and J 6 bases; bases outside gene matches: 7. This CDR3 contains 15 residues. CDR3 protein: CASSFVGTSQDTQYF. As DNA, the CDR3 is TGTGCCAGCAGCTTTGTCGGGACTAGCCAGGATACGCAGTATTTT.

The J gene is TRBJ2-7, the V gene TRBV9, with 12 bases fitting TRBD2. Per germline, CDR1 SGDLS and CDR2 YYNGEE. CDR3 size: 16 residues. Germline trimming cut 0 bases from V and 3 bases from J; bases unmatched to any gene: 4. The CDR3: CASSVGLAGAGYEQYF. In DNA, the CDR3 is TGTGCCAGCAGCGTAGGACTAGCGGGAGCGGGCTACGAGCAGTACTTC.